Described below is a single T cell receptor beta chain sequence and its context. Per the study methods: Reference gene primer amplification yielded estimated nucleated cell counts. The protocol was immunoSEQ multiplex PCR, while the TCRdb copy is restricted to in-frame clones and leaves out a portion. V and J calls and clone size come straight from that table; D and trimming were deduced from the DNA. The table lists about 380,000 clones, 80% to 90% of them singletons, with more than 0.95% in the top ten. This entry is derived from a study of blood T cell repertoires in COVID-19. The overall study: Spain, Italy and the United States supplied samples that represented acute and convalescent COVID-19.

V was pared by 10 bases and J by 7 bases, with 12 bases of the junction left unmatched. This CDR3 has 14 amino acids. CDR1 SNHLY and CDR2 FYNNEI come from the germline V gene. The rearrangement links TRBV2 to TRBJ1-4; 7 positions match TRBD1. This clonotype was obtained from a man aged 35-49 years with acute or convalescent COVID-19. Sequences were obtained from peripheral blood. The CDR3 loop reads CATLQDRALEKLFF. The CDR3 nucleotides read TGTGCCACCCTCCAAGACAGGGCCCTTGAAAAACTGTTTTTT. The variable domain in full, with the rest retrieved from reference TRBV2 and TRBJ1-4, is EPEVTQTPSHQVTQMGQEVILRCVPISNHLYFYWYRQILGQKVEFLVSFYNNEISEKSEIFDDQFSVERPDGSNFTLKIRSTKLEDSAMYFCATLQDRALEKLFFGSGTQLSVL.